The rows below give T cell receptor beta chains drawn from one sample of a study of T cells in tuberculosis. TCRdb's table, derived via immunoSEQ multiplex PCR, lists solely in-frame clones and lacks some. The table shows some 49,000 clones, with more than 90% occurring only once. The sequences come from PBMCs, collected at tuberculosis diagnosis. The receptor set was obtained from an adult with tuberculosis. Each CDR3 is given with its conserved first and last residue.

j_call v_call cdr3_aa
TRBJ2-1 TRBV30 CAWSVRRSYNEQFF
TRBJ1-1 TRBV18 CASSPLTGENTEAFF
TRBJ2-7 TRBV5-6 CASSSGTSGTHEQYF
TRBJ1-1 TRBV5-1 CASTVDVQGNTEAFF
TRBJ1-5 TRBV7-2 CASSLTIPGGEPQHF
TRBJ1-6 TRBV15 CATSGRGQGSSNSPLHF
TRBJ1-2 TRBV10-3 CAIKRRAVDGYTF
TRBJ2-5 TRBV10-3 CAISTTSQETQYF
TRBJ1-2 TRBV5-4 CASSRPGQGDANYGYTF
TRBJ2-3 TRBV28 CASTKGQGRADTQYF
TRBJ2-7 TRBV6-5 CASRGTGTYEQYF
TRBJ2-6 TRBV4-1 CASSQLIGGFSGANVLTF
TRBJ2-1 TRBV11-3 CASSLRSSSYNEQFF
TRBJ2-3 TRBV5-6 CASSSVQVWVGDTQYF
TRBJ2-1 TRBV9 CASSVGLAGFLDEQFF
TRBJ1-1 TRBV6-5 CASSYEDSLNTEAFF
TRBJ2-2 TRBV6-5 CASSYQITGELFF
TRBJ1-1 TRBV4-3 CASSQFGQGFHTEAFF
TRBJ2-6 TRBV28 CASSFPTRLSGANVLTF
TRBJ2-1 TRBV7-6 CASSPLEVEQFF
TRBJ2-7 TRBV4-1 CASSQPGQIYEQYF
TRBJ2-1 TRBV29-1 CSADSFNEQFF
TRBJ2-3 TRBV29-1 CSISGTSGRGDTQYF
TRBJ2-1 TRBV27 CASSLSSRRSNYNEQFF
TRBJ2-1 TRBV15 CATSSSGLVAYNEQFF
TRBJ2-3 TRBV19 CASSIASGRARISPDTQYF
TRBJ2-5 TRBV7-7 CASSLRLAAKETQYF